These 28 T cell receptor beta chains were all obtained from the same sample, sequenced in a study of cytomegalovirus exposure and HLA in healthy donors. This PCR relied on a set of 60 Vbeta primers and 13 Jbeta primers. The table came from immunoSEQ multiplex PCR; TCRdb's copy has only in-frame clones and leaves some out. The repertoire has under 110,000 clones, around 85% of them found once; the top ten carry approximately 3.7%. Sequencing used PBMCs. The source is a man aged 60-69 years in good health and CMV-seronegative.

The CDR3 here is CASSFRRGNTEAFF. CDR3 in DNA: TGTGCCAGCAGTTTTAGACGAGGGAACACTGAAGCTTTCTTT. The J gene is TRBJ1-1, the V gene TRBV28; no clear D gene. The CDR3 runs 14 residues. Germline V CDR1 and CDR2: MDHEN, SYDVKM. The V gene lost 3 bases and the J gene lost 1 base, with 9 bases spanning the gap.

The CDR3 nucleotides read TGTGCCAGCTCACCACCAGGGGCCCTAGCCAAAAACATTCAGTACTTC. Encoded protein: CASSPPGALAKNIQYF. This chain uses TRBV18 with TRBJ2-4, with D maybe TRBD1 (5 bases). Germline V CDR1 and CDR2: KGHSH, LQKENI. V was clipped by 0 bases and J by 0 bases, with 9 bases between them. The CDR3 loop spans 16 amino acids.

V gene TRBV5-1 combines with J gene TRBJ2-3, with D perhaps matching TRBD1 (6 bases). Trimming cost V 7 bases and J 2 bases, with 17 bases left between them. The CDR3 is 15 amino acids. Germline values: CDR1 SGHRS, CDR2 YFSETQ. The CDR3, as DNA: TGCGCCAGCGGACTCGGACAGATGGCCACAGATACGCAGTATTTT. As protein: CASGLGQMATDTQYF.

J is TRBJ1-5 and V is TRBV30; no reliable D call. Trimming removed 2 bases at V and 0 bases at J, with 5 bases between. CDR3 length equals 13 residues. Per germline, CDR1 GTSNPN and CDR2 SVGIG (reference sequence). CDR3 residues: CAWSPYSNQPQHF. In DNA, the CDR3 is TGTGCCTGGAGTCCGTATAGCAATCAGCCCCAGCATTTT.

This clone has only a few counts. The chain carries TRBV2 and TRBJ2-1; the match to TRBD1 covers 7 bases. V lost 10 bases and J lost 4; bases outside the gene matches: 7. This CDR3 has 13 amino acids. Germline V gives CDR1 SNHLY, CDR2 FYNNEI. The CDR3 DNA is TGTGCCAATAGCAAACAGGGGTACAATGAGCAGTTCTTC. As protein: CANSKQGYNEQFF.

CDR3 coding DNA: TGTGCCAGTAGTCTGACAGGGGTCTACGAGCAGTACTTC. Amino acid sequence: CASSLTGVYEQYF. V is TRBV19 and J is TRBJ2-7, with 8 nucleotides matching TRBD1. CDR1 is LNHDA, CDR2 SQIVND, per germline (reference sequence). The CDR3 is 13 amino acids. Unmatched junction bases numbered 3, after V lost 5 bases and J lost 3 bases.

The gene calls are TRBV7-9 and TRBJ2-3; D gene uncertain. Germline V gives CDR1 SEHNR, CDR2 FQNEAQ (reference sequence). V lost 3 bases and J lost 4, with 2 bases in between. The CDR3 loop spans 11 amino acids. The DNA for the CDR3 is TGTGCCAGCAGCTTCGCAGATACGCAGTATTTT. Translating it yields CASSFADTQYF.

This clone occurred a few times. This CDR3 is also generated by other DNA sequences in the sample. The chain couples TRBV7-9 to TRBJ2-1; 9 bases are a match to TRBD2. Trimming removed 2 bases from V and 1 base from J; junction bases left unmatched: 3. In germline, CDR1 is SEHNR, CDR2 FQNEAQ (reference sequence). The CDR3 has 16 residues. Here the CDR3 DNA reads TGTGCCAGCAGCTTAAGTCTAGCGGGGTCCTACAATGAGCAGTTCTTC. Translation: CASSLSLAGSYNEQFF. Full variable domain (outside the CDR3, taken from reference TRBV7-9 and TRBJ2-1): DTGVSQNPRHKITKRGQNVTFRCDPISEHNRLYWYRQTLGQGPEFLTYFQNEAQLEKSRLLSDRFSAERPKGSFSTLEIQRTEQGDSAMYLCASSLSLAGSYNEQFFGPGTRLTVL.

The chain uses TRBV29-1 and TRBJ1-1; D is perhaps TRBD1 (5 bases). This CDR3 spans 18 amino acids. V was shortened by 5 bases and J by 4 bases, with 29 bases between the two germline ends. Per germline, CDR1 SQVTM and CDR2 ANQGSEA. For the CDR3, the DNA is TGCAGCGTTTCGACCGGTTGGGGGGTATCCTTGGACCTCACTGAAGCTTTCTTT. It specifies CSVSTGWGVSLDLTEAFF.

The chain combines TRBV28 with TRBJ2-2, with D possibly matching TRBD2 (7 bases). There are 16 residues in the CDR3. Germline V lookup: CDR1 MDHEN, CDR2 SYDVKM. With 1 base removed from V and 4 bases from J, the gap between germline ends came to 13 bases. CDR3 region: CASSLLGGQATGELFF. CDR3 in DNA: TGTGCCAGCAGTTTATTGGGGGGGCAGGCCACCGGGGAGCTGTTTTTT.

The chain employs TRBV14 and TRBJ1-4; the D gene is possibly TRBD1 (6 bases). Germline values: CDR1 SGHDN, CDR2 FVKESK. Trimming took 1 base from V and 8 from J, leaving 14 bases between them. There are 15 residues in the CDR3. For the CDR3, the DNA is TGTGCCAGCAGCCAAGTCAGGGGTCAAGGGGAAAAACTGTTTTTT. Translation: CASSQVRGQGEKLFF.

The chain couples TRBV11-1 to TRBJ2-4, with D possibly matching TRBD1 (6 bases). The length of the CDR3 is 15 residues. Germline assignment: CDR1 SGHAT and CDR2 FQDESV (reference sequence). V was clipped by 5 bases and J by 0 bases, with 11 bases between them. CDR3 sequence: CASSPDRIAKNIQYF. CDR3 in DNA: TGTGCCAGCAGCCCTGACAGGATAGCCAAAAACATTCAGTACTTC.

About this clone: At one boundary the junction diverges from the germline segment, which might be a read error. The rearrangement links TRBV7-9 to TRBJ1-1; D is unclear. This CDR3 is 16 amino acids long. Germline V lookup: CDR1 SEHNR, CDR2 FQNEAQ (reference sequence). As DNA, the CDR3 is TGTGCCAGCAGCTCCCCGAAGTCGACTTTGAATACTGAAGCTTTCTTT. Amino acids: CASSSPKSTLNTEAFF.

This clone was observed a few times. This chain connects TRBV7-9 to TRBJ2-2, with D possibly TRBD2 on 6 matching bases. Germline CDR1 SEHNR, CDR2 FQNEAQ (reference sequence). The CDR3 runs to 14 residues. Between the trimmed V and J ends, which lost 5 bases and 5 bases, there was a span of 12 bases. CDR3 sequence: CASSTSQATGELFF. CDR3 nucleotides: TGTGCCAGCAGCACTAGCCAAGCGACCGGGGAGCTGTTTTTT.

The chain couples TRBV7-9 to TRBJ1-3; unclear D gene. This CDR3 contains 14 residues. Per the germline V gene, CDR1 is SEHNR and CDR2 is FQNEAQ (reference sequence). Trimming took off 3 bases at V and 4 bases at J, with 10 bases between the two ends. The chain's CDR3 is CASSLGQWGNTIYF. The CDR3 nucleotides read TGTGCCAGCAGCTTGGGCCAGTGGGGAAACACCATATATTTT.

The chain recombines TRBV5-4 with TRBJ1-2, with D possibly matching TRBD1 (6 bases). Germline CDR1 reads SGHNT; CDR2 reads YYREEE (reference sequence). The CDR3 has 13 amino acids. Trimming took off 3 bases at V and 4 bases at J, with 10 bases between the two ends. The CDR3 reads CASSSTGAYGYTF. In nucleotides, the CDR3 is TGTGCCAGCAGCTCGACAGGAGCCTATGGCTACACCTTC. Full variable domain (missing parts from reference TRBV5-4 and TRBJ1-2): ETGVTQSPTHLIKTRGQQVTLRCSSQSGHNTVSWYQQALGQGPQFIFQYYREEENGRGNFPPRFSGLQFPNYSSELNVNALELDDSALYLCASSSTGAYGYTFGSGTRLTVV.

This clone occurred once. The CDR3: CASSSGQDSNQPQHF. In DNA form, the CDR3 reads TGTGCCAGTAGTTCAGGACAGGATAGCAATCAGCCCCAGCATTTT. The chain joins TRBV19 to TRBJ1-5; 7 positions match TRBD1. CDR1 LNHDA and CDR2 SQIVND come from the germline V gene (reference sequence). The CDR3 runs 15 residues. The trim removed 5 bases at V and 0 bases at J, leaving 4 bases unmatched.

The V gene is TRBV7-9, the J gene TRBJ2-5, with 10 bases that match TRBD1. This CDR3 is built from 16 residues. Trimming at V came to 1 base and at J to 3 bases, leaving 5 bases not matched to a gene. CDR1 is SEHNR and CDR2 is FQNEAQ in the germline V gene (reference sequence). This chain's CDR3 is CASSLGRTGGEETQYF. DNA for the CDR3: TGTGCCAGCAGCTTAGGAAGGACAGGGGGTGAAGAGACCCAGTACTTC. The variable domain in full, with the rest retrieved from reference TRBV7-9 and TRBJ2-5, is DTGVSQNPRHKITKRGQNVTFRCDPISEHNRLYWYRQTLGQGPEFLTYFQNEAQLEKSRLLSDRFSAERPKGSFSTLEIQRTEQGDSAMYLCASSLGRTGGEETQYFGPGTRLLVL.

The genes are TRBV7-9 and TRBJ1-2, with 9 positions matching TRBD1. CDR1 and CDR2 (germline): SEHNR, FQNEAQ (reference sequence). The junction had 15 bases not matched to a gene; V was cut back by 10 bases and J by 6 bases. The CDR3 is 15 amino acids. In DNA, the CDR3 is TGTGCCACCGGACAGGGGTATAGAACCCCGCATGGCTACACCTTC. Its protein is CATGQGYRTPHGYTF.

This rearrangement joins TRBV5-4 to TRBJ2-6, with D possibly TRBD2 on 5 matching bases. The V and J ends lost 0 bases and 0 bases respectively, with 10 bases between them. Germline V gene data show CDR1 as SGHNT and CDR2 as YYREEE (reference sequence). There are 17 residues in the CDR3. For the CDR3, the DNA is TGTGCCAGCAGCTTGGATAAAGGGAGCTCTGGGGCCAACGTCCTGACTTTC. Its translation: CASSLDKGSSGANVLTF. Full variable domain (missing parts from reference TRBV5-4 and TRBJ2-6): ETGVTQSPTHLIKTRGQQVTLRCSSQSGHNTVSWYQQALGQGPQFIFQYYREEENGRGNFPPRFSGLQFPNYSSELNVNALELDDSALYLCASSLDKGSSGANVLTFGAGSRLTVL.

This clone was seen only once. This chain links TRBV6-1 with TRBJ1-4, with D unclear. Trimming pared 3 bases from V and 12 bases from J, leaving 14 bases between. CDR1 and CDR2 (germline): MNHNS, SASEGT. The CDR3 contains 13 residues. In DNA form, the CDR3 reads TGTGCCAGCAGTGAGGGATTTAGGGAGGAACTGTTTTTT. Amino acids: CASSEGFREELFF.

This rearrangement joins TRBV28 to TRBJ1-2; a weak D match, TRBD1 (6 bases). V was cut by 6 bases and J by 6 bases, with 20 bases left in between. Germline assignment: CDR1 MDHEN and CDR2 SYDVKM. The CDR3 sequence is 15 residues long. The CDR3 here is CASRRDTTVPHGYTF. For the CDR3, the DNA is TGTGCCAGCAGGAGGGACACCACTGTACCCCATGGCTACACCTTC.

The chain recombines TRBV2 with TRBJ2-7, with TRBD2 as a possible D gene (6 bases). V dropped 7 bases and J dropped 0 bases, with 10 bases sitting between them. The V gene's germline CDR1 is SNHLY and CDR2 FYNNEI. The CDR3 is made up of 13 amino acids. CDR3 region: CASIWRGSYEQYF. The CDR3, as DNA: TGTGCCAGCATATGGAGGGGCTCCTACGAGCAGTACTTC.

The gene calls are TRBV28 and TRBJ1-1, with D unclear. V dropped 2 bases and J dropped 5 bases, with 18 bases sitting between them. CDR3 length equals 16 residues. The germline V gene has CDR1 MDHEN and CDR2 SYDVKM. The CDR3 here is CASSLLPDATGTEAFF. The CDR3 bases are TGTGCCAGCAGTTTACTCCCTGACGCCACGGGTACTGAAGCTTTCTTT.

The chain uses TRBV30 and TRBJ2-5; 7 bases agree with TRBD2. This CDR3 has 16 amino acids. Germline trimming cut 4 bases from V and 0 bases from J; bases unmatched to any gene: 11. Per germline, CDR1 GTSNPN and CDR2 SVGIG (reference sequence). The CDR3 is CAWKGRGIVYQETQYF. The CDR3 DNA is TGTGCCTGGAAAGGGAGGGGCATTGTATACCAAGAGACCCAGTACTTC. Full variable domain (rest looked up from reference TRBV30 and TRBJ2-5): SQTIHQWPATLVQPVGSPLSLECTVEGTSNPNLYWYRQAAGRGLQLLFYSVGIGQISSEVPQNLSASRPQDRQFILSSKKLLLSDSGFYLCAWKGRGIVYQETQYFGPGTRLLVL.

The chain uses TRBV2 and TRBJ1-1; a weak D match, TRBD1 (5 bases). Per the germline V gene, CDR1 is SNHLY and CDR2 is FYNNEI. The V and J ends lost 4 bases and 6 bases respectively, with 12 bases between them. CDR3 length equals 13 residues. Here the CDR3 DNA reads TGTGCCAGCAGTGGGCAGGGACTATCTGAAGCTTTCTTT. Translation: CASSGQGLSEAFF.

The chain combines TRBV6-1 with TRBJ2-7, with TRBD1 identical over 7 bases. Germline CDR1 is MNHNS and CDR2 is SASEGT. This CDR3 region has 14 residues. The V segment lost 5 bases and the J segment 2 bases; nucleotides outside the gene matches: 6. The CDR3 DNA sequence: TGTGCCAGCAGTTCCACCGGGACAGCCTACGAGCAGTACGTC. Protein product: CASSSTGTAYEQYV.

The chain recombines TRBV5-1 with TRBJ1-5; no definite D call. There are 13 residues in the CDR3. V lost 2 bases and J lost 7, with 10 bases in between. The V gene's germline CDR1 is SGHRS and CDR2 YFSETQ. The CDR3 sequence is CASSFSGNQPQHF. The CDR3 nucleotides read TGCGCCAGCAGCTTTTCCGGGAACCAGCCCCAGCATTTT.